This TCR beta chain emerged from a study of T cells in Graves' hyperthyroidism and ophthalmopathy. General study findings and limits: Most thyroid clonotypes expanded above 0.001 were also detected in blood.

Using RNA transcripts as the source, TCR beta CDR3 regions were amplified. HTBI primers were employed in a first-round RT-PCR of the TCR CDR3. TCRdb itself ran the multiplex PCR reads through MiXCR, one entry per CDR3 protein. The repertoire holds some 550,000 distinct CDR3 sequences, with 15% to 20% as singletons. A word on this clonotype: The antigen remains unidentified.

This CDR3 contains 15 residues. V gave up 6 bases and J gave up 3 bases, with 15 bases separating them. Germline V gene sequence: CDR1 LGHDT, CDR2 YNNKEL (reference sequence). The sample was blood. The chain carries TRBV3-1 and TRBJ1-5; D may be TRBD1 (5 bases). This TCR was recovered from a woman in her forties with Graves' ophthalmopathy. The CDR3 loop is CASSPGGVDNQPQHF. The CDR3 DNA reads TGTGCCAGCAGTCCGGGGGGAGTTGACAATCAGCCCCAGCATTTT.